This entry features one T cell receptor (beta chain) sequence. The antigen it recognizes is unknown. Base-call qualities are not available, and no considerably larger clone is one nucleotide away. Each collaborating institution followed its own protocols to collect whole blood in K2EDTA tubes. For TCRbeta analysis, collaborator samples were shipped as frozen whole blood, as isolated PBMCs, or as DNA extracted from either sample type. The data stem from a study of blood T cell repertoires in COVID-19 (TCRdb year 2020). About the study as a whole: Collaborator samples came from the United States, Italy and Spain and covered acute and convalescent phases of COVID-19. The material from the prospective study consisted of cDNA or gDNA derived from T cells, B-cell-depleted T cells, or PBMCs. Subjects who had been exposed to COVID-19, were actively infected with it, or had recovered from it provided the deeply sampled blood TCRbeta repertoires that made up the dataset. The repertoires were released in a freely available public database meant as a resource for research on the immune response to SARS-CoV-2. Samples came from the ongoing ImmuneRACE study (first 160 participants) plus 1,254 subjects from 6 global collaborators. The sample metadata nearly always contained a de-identified subject ID, COVID-19 status, age in years and sex. Where available, HLA class I and class II types were obtained from metadata supplied by the sample provider rather than from assay-based typing.

From cysteine to phenylalanine, the CDR3 is 15 amino acids long. Of the read, only the CDR3 DNA is kept; its 45 bases are in frame from base 1. The germline V gene provides CDR1 SGHRS and CDR2 YFSETQ. The germline V end is reduced by 0 bases and the J end by 5 bases; junction bases left unmatched: 6. The immunoSEQ Assay, a bias-controlled multiplex PCR, was used to amplify TCRbeta CDR3 regions from genomic DNA. As for the authors' bioinformatics: Nucleated cell counts per sample were estimated from amplification of reference gene primers within the assay. To quantify the absolute abundance of each unique TCRbeta CDR3 rearrangement, sequence reads were collapsed and filtered. Productive Simpson clonality was computed per sample as the square root of Simpson's diversity index over productive rearrangements. TCRdb stores this immuneACCESS table with in-frame sequences only. Part of the clones is absent; in the studies checked, under half of the shortfall reflects unresolved V genes, and no reason is known for the rest. D and trimming come from the DNA, and the V and J calls and clone size come from that table. The sample table lists 20,000 to 25,000 clones, over 75% of them with a count of one. Around a sixth of the sample is taken by the ten largest.

Study-wide conclusions, independent of this receptor: The quantity of clinical and demographic metadata differed by source and by participant and was supplied without curation.

Sequences were obtained from peripheral blood. This receptor was taken from a woman at least 80 years old with acute or convalescent COVID-19. This sequence uses TRBV5-1 and TRBJ2-5; 8 middle bases align to TRBD2. The encoded CDR3 is CASSLDGLAAETQYF. The nucleotide sequence reads TGCGCCAGCAGCTTGGACGGACTAGCTGCGGAGACCCAGTACTTC.